The subject of this entry is one TCR beta chain. The antigen is undetermined. Data came from immunoSEQ multiplex PCR; TCRdb stores just in-frame clones and leaves some out. Altogether roughly 700,000 clones are present, roughly 90% being singletons, with the ten largest covering around 1.5%. CDR1 LGHNA and CDR2 YSLEER come from the germline V gene. CDR3 length equals 15 residues. Unmatched junction bases numbered 8, after V lost 0 bases and J lost 11 bases. The sample originates from a study of Ad26.COV2.S vaccination and SARS-CoV-2 variants. Turning to the study itself: Ad26.COV2.S given intramuscularly, once or twice 56 days apart. Study-wide findings and caveats: Non-spike TCR breadth did not differ much between vaccine and placebo recipients.

The treatment was: 19 received Ad26.COV2.S at low or high dose, single or two shots; a few received placebo; per-sample allocation not given. Sampling happened 63 days after the first vaccine or placebo injection. The donor's status was that of an adult aged 18-55 years in Boston. Sequenced here: peripheral blood, sampled in a trial of Ad26.COV2.S vaccine versus placebo. The V call is TRBV4-3, the J call TRBJ2-1, with 9 positions matching TRBD1. The sequence was obtained from a person aged 18 to 59 who received the Ad26.COV2.S COVID-19 vaccine or a placebo. CDR3 region: CASSQDPQGARKQFF. The DNA of the CDR3 is TGCGCCAGCAGCCAAGATCCACAGGGGGCGCGGAAGCAGTTCTTC.